Listed here are 19 T cell receptor beta chains from one sample, sequenced in a study of blood T cell repertoires in COVID-19. Using immunoSEQ multiplex PCR, the repertoire was profiled, and TCRdb retains in-frame clones only, with some absent. The sample consists of a few hundred thousand clones, 65% to 90% of them appearing once. Sequencing was performed on PBMCs or T cells enriched from blood (not recorded which). The receptors here all came from a man aged 40-49 years who had recovered from COVID-19.

Remarks on this clone: The sample holds other DNA sequences that translate to the same CDR3. V is TRBV3-1 (or the pseudogene TRBV3-2) and J is TRBJ2-5; D is unclear. CDR1 and CDR2 (germline): LGHDT, YNNKEL (reference sequence). CDR3 size: 13 residues. Trimming pared 0 bases from V and 5 bases from J, leaving 7 bases between. The CDR3 loop is CASSQEVRETQYF. The CDR3 bases are TGTGCCAGCAGCCAAGAAGTCAGGGAGACCCAGTACTTC.

The chain links TRBV5-8 to TRBJ2-7, with D unclear. CDR3 size: 12 residues. V shed 1 base and J shed 3 bases, with 5 bases lying between them. Germline V gene sequence: CDR1 SGHTS, CDR2 YDEGEE. This CDR3 is CASSLLSYEQYF. The CDR3 bases are TGTGCCAGCAGCTTGTTGAGCTACGAGCAGTACTTC. The entire variable domain, with the rest obtained from reference TRBV5-8 and TRBJ2-7, is as follows: EAGVTQSPTHLIKTRGQQATLRCSPISGHTSVYWYQQALGLGLQFLLWYDEGEERNRGNFPPRFSGRQFPNYSSELNVNALELEDSALYLCASSLLSYEQYFGPGTRLTVT.

The rearrangement links TRBV3-1 (or the pseudogene TRBV3-2) to TRBJ2-5; D is possibly TRBD2 (6 bases). This CDR3 contains 14 residues. Trimming took 1 base from V and 3 from J, leaving 9 bases between them. Germline V CDR1 and CDR2: LGHDT, YNNKEL (reference sequence). Written as DNA, the CDR3 is TGTGCCAGCAGCCAAGGCTGGGGGGAAGAGACCCAGTACTTC. Encoded protein: CASSQGWGEETQYF.

This sequence joins TRBV7-3 and TRBJ1-1; 7 bases align to TRBD1. Germline CDR1 is SGHTA and CDR2 is FQGTGA. Trimming removed 4 bases from V and 5 bases from J; junction bases left unmatched: 7. The CDR3 has 14 residues. The CDR3: CASSSLQTGTEAFF. CDR3 sequence (DNA): TGTGCCAGCAGCTCCCTGCAGACAGGGACTGAAGCTTTCTTT.

In its sample, this clone was seen once. The chain is built from TRBV19 and TRBJ1-5, with D maybe TRBD1 (5 bases). Per germline, CDR1 LNHDA and CDR2 SQIVND (reference sequence). Between the trimmed V and J ends, which lost 3 bases and 8 bases, there was a span of 8 bases. The CDR3 is 12 residues long. CDR3 DNA sequence: TGTGCCAGTAGTATTGGGGCCGAGCCCCAGCATTTT. Translation gives CASSIGAEPQHF.

This clone was found many times. The rearrangement joins TRBV6-5 to TRBJ2-7, with D possibly matching TRBD2 (5 bases). This CDR3 comprises 13 residues. Germline CDR1 is MNHEY and CDR2 is SVGAGI. The V gene lost 2 bases and the J gene lost 3 bases, with 8 bases spanning the gap. The chain's CDR3 is CASSYGLHYEQYF. The DNA of the CDR3 is TGTGCCAGCAGTTACGGACTCCACTACGAGCAGTACTTC.

The chain has TRBV19 and TRBJ2-7; D is perhaps TRBD2 (6 bases). Germline-derived CDR1 and CDR2 are LNHDA and SQIVND (reference sequence). Trimming shortened V by 5 bases and J by 2 bases, and 16 bases separated the two germline ends. This CDR3 region has 15 residues. CDR3 sequence (DNA): TGTGCCAGTAGTGGGGGAAGGACGGGAGCCTACGAGCAGTACTTC. This sequence encodes CASSGGRTGAYEQYF.

The chain uses TRBV30 and TRBJ1-2, with 7 bases fitting TRBD1. Germline loops: CDR1 GTSNPN, CDR2 SVGIG (reference sequence). J gave up 5 bases and V 2 bases, and 5 bases lay outside the gene matches. The CDR3 runs to 13 residues. The CDR3: CAWSRDRKYGYTF. CDR3 DNA: TGTGCCTGGAGTCGGGACAGAAAATATGGCTACACCTTC.

The DNA of the CDR3 is TGTGCCAGACAATTAGCCGGACTAGCGGGAATAAACATTCAGTACTTC. Protein: CARQLAGLAGINIQYF. V usage is TRBV6-4 and J usage is TRBJ2-4, with TRBD2 matching 12 bases. V dropped 9 bases and J dropped 6; count of bases not matched to a gene: 12. The CDR3 loop spans 16 amino acids. Germline lookup yields CDR1 MRHNA and CDR2 SNTAGT.

The chain carries TRBV19 and TRBJ2-4, with a tentative D call TRBD1 (8 bases). Germline CDR1 reads LNHDA; CDR2 reads SQIVND (reference sequence). CDR3 length: 16 residues. The V gene lost 6 bases and the J gene lost 7 bases, with 22 bases spanning the gap. The CDR3 protein is CASSTSGQVGGNIQYF. The CDR3 bases are TGTGCCAGTAGCACTTCGGGACAGGTGGGGGGGAACATTCAGTACTTC.

This rearrangement joins TRBV5-1 to TRBJ2-5; 7 nucleotides line up with TRBD1. Germline values: CDR1 SGHRS, CDR2 YFSETQ. Trimming removed 4 bases from V and 0 bases from J; junction bases left unmatched: 3. This CDR3 has 14 residues. Written as DNA, the CDR3 is TGCGCCAGCAGCACGGGACAGTACCAAGAGACCCAGTACTTC. It codes for CASSTGQYQETQYF. The variable domain in full, with the rest retrieved from reference TRBV5-1 and TRBJ2-5, is KAGVTQTPRYLIKTRGQQVTLSCSPISGHRSVSWYQQTPGQGLQFLFEYFSETQRNKGNFPGRFSGRQFSNSRSEMNVSTLELGDSALYLCASSTGQYQETQYFGPGTRLLVL.

This rearrangement joins TRBV5-5 to TRBJ1-3; the D gene is possibly TRBD1 (6 bases). The length of the CDR3 is 16 residues. Germline lookup yields CDR1 SGHKS and CDR2 YYEKEE (reference sequence). V gave up 0 bases and J gave up 2 bases, with 12 bases separating them. The CDR3 DNA sequence: TGTGCCAGCAGCTTGGCCGTGGGGGCTGCTGGAAACACCATATATTTT. Its translation is CASSLAVGAAGNTIYF.

CDR3 residues: CASSPGLFGGTDTQYF. In nucleotides, the CDR3 is TGTGCCAGCAGCCCCGGACTATTTGGGGGAACGGATACGCAGTATTTT. The chain employs TRBV7-9 and TRBJ2-3, with D possibly matching TRBD2 (6 bases). The CDR3 sequence is 16 residues long. Germline CDR1 is SEHNR and CDR2 is FQNEAQ (reference sequence). V lost 5 bases, J lost 6 bases, and 21 bases lay in between.

The CDR3 DNA sequence: TGTGCCTGGAGTGACAGTCCCACTGAAGCTTTCTTT. It yields the protein CAWSDSPTEAFF. This chain joins TRBV30 and TRBJ1-1; no clear D gene. Germline V CDR1 and CDR2: GTSNPN, SVGIG (reference sequence). V was trimmed by 1 base and J by 4 bases, leaving 7 bases between them. This CDR3 spans 12 amino acids.

The J gene is TRBJ2-5, the V gene TRBV19; TRBD1 matches 10 bases. The CDR3 has 14 amino acids. Germline lookup yields CDR1 LNHDA and CDR2 SQIVND (reference sequence). Germline trimming cut 6 bases from V and 4 bases from J; bases unmatched to any gene: 5. In nucleotides, the CDR3 is TGTGCCAGTAGCACCTGGACAGGGGGAGAGACCCAGTACTTC. It translates to CASSTWTGGETQYF.

This CDR3 is CAIRDSSGTQYF. The CDR3 DNA follows: TGTGCCATCAGGGACTCCTCCGGTACGCAGTATTTT. This rearrangement joins TRBV10-3 to TRBJ2-3, with D maybe TRBD2 (5 bases). Per germline, CDR1 ENHRY and CDR2 SYGVKD. The CDR3 has 12 residues. Trimming shortened V by 6 bases and J by 8 bases, and 12 bases separated the two germline ends.

The J gene is TRBJ1-2, the V gene TRBV21-1. TRBV21-1 is a pseudogene segment. The CDR3 is made up of 15 amino acids. CDR3: CASSKAGRAFYGYTF. The CDR3 DNA is TGTGCCAGCAGCAAAGCTGGGCGGGCCTTTTATGGCTACACCTTC.

The rearrangement joins TRBV4-2 to TRBJ2-4; D not certain. The CDR3 has 14 residues. V was pared by 0 bases and J by 15 bases, with 18 bases between. Germline V CDR1 and CDR2: LGHNA, YNFKEQ. CDR3 nucleotides: TGTGCCAGCAGCCAAGACGCCTCTGAGCGCGCGTGGTACTTC. Amino acids: CASSQDASERAWYF.

The chain has TRBV3-1 (or the pseudogene TRBV3-2) and TRBJ1-3; possible D gene TRBD1, 5 bases. The CDR3 sequence is 15 residues long. Trimming left V 4 bases short and J 4 bases short, with 14 bases between. CDR1 is LGHDT and CDR2 is YNNKEL in the germline V gene (reference sequence). The CDR3 sequence: CASSPGLSGGNTIYF. CDR3 nucleotide sequence: TGTGCCAGCAGCCCGGGACTCTCGGGGGGAAACACCATATATTTT.